This T cell receptor beta chain was documented in a study of blood T cell repertoires in COVID-19. Original processing notes: Amplification of reference gene primers provided the estimated nucleated cell counts. Clones were read by immunoSEQ multiplex PCR, and TCRdb kept only the in-frame ones, dropping some. That table supplies the V and J calls and clone size; D and trimming were determined from the DNA. Of 270,000 or so clones in the sample, roughly 84% are singletons; the top ten hold roughly 3.1%. Participants' reported clinical history set cohort assignment. The CDR3 has 16 residues. V gave up 8 bases and J gave up 1 base, with 17 bases separating them. Per the germline V gene, CDR1 is SGHTA and CDR2 is FQGNSA. This clone was detected only a few times.

The chain combines TRBV7-2 with TRBJ2-2; no definite D call. This clonotype originated in a man aged 50 to 59 who had recovered from COVID-19. Material: PBMCs or T cells enriched from blood (not recorded which). The CDR3 spells CASGSGRRQNTGELFF. As DNA, the CDR3 is TGTGCCAGCGGTTCCGGTCGCAGGCAGAACACCGGGGAGCTGTTTTTT.